The subject of this entry is one TCR beta chain. Germline V lookup: CDR1 SGHRS, CDR2 YFSETQ. CDR3 length: 13 amino acids. V dropped 1 base and J dropped 5 bases, with 9 bases sitting between them. The record originates from a study of blood T cell repertoires in COVID-19. TCRdb keeps only in-frame clones here, not all; method: immunoSEQ multiplex PCR. Here the sample spans about 120,000 clones, more than 80% being singletons. This TCR derives from a man aged 70-80 years with active or convalescent COVID-19. Sequencing input: peripheral blood. This rearrangement joins TRBV5-1 to TRBJ2-5, with no clear D. In DNA form, the CDR3 reads TGCGCCAGCAGCTTGTCCCCTAGGGAGACCCAGTACTTC. It translates to CASSLSPRETQYF. The full variable domain, rest sourced from reference TRBV5-1 and TRBJ2-5, is KAGVTQTPRYLIKTRGQQVTLSCSPISGHRSVSWYQQTPGQGLQFLFEYFSETQRNKGNFPGRFSGRQFSNSRSEMNVSTLELGDSALYLCASSLSPRETQYFGPGTRLLVL.